Listed below are T cell receptor beta chains from one sample, sequenced in a study of T cells in narcolepsy. The repertoire was sequenced with immunoSEQ multiplex PCR; TCRdb's copy has only in-frame clones and lacks some. The table shows about 24,000 clones, with about 82% occurring only once. Sequencing was done on a sample of memory (CD45RA-) CD4+ T cells from blood. These receptor sequences come from a human donor in good health. Each CDR3 is given with its conserved first and last residue. A D gene is named only where the DNA matches it firmly. Only some rows state a clone size, as once, few, many or a class for expanded clones.

DNA	CDR3	size	D	V	J
TGTGCCAGCAGTCTTTCAGCGTCCAATGAGCAGTTCTTC	CASSLSASNEQFF	few	NA	TRBV6-1	TRBJ2-1
TGTGCCAGCAGCCTCGCAGGGGGGTATGGCTACACCTTC	CASSLAGGYGYTF	NA	TRBD1	TRBV13	TRBJ1-2
TGCAGCGTTGAAGAGCTGAGGGTAGCCAAAAACATTCAGTACTTC	CSVEELRVAKNIQYF	NA	NA	TRBV29-1	TRBJ2-4
TGCAGTGCTCCCAGAGGCAATGAGCAGTTCTTC	CSAPRGNEQFF	once	NA	TRBV20-1	TRBJ2-1
TGTGCCAGCAGCTTAGGAAGAGTGAACACTGAAGCTTTCTTT	CASSLGRVNTEAFF	NA	NA	TRBV7-8	TRBJ1-1
TGTGCCAGCTCACCCCCGGGGGGGGACTATGGCTACACCTTC	CASSPPGGDYGYTF	NA	NA	TRBV18	TRBJ1-2
TGTGCCAGCAGCTTCCTCCAGGCATACGAGCAGTACTTC	CASSFLQAYEQYF	NA	NA	TRBV7-9	TRBJ2-7
TGTGCCAGCAGACGACTAGCATCCTACAATGAGCAGTTCTTC	CASRRLASYNEQFF	NA	TRBD2	TRBV28	TRBJ2-1
TGTGCCAGCAGCCTAGCGTCCGGGACAGGCAACACCGGGGAGCTGTTTTTT	CASSLASGTGNTGELFF	NA	TRBD1	TRBV7-6	TRBJ2-2
TGTGCCAGCAGCTTAGTATCTGGGAACACCGGGGAGCTGTTTTTT	CASSLVSGNTGELFF	NA	NA	TRBV7-9	TRBJ2-2
TGTGCCAGCAGTTACCCTTCGGGGGACACCATATATTTT	CASSYPSGDTIYF	few	NA	TRBV28	TRBJ1-3
TGTGCCAGCAGCTTAGGGACAGTGAACACCGGGGAGCTGTTTTTT	CASSLGTVNTGELFF	NA	NA	TRBV11-1	TRBJ2-2
TGTGCTAGCAGCCCCATTGGGGGGCAAGGCGAGCAGTACTTC	CASSPIGGQGEQYF	NA	NA	TRBV7-7	TRBJ2-7
TGTGCCACGGGACAGGGCGGGGCGGGGGAGAATCAGCCCCAGCATTTT	CATGQGGAGENQPQHF	NA	TRBD1	TRBV10-3	TRBJ1-5
TGTGCCAGCAGCCCCGGACTAGCGAGTAGGGGAGATACGCAGTATTTT	CASSPGLASRGDTQYF	NA	TRBD2	TRBV13	TRBJ2-3
TGTGCCAGCAGTTCTGCGGGGGGGCCTCAGGATGGCTACACCTTC	CASSSAGGPQDGYTF	NA	NA	TRBV6-5	TRBJ1-2
TGCAGTGCTACCCGGGACGGGGAGCTGTTTTTT	CSATRDGELFF	NA	NA	TRBV20-1	TRBJ2-2
TGTGCCAGCAGCCGGACTAGCGGGATGAACACCGGGGAGCTGTTTTTT	CASSRTSGMNTGELFF	NA	TRBD2	TRBV9	TRBJ2-2
TGTGCCAGCAGCCAAATGAGGAACTATGGCTACACCTTC	CASSQMRNYGYTF	NA	NA	TRBV14	TRBJ1-2
TGTGCCAGCAGCGTGGTGTCGACGGGGGTTGGCGAGCAGTACTTC	CASSVVSTGVGEQYF	NA	NA	TRBV7-2	TRBJ2-7
TGTGCCAGCAGACGTGCGCGGGGAACTGAAGCTTTCTTT	CASRRARGTEAFF	once	NA	TRBV6-5	TRBJ1-1
TGTGCCAGCAGTGGGATGGCGGGGAGACCCTACAATGAGCAGTTCTTC	CASSGMAGRPYNEQFF	few	NA	TRBV27	TRBJ2-1
TGCAGCGCTAGAGGACAGGGAAACTACGAGCAGTACTTC	CSARGQGNYEQYF	NA	TRBD1	TRBV29-1	TRBJ2-7
TGTGCCAGCAGCCAACAGGAGGGCTATGGCTACACCTTC	CASSQQEGYGYTF	NA	NA	TRBV11-3	TRBJ1-2
TGTGCCAGCTCCGACGGGGGGGAACAGTTACAGTTCTTC	CASSDGGEQLQFF	NA	TRBD2	TRBV7-8	TRBJ2-1
TGTGCCAGCAGTGAAGGCGGGAGTTCCTACAATGAGCAGTTCTTC	CASSEGGSSYNEQFF	NA	TRBD2	TRBV2	TRBJ2-1
TGTGCCAGCAGTGTTGGCAGTCGAGACACCATATATTTT	CASSVGSRDTIYF	NA	NA	TRBV6-1	TRBJ1-3
TGCGCCAGCAGCTTGGACAGGGACAATGAGCAGTTCTTC	CASSLDRDNEQFF	NA	NA	TRBV5-1	TRBJ2-1
TGTGCCAGCAGCTTAAGGGGACTAGCGGGAGACAATGAGCAGTTCTTC	CASSLRGLAGDNEQFF	NA	TRBD2	TRBV7-9	TRBJ2-1
TGTGCCAGCAAATTGGACAGGGTCTCCTACGAGCAGTACTTC	CASKLDRVSYEQYF	few	TRBD1	TRBV11-3	TRBJ2-7
TGTGCCAGCAGTTTAGCCGGGGTTAATGAAAAACTGTTTTTT	CASSLAGVNEKLFF	NA	NA	TRBV28	TRBJ1-4
TGTGCCAGCAGGACGCCGGGGAACGGGGAGCTGTTTTTT	CASRTPGNGELFF	NA	NA	TRBV6-6	TRBJ2-2
TGCAGCGTTCGTGTATCTGGGCCCTACGAGCAGTACTTC	CSVRVSGPYEQYF	NA	NA	TRBV29-1	TRBJ2-7
TGTGCCAGCACTAGAGGTTCCAACGAGCAGTACTTC	CASTRGSNEQYF	NA	NA	TRBV6-5	TRBJ2-7
TGTGCCAGTAGTATTACTAGCGGGTCTCCCTCTAGCACAGATACGCAGTATTTT	CASSITSGSPSSTDTQYF	NA	TRBD2	TRBV19	TRBJ2-3
TGTGCCAGCAGAACCCAGGTCCAAGAGACCCAGTACTTC	CASRTQVQETQYF	NA	NA	TRBV6-5	TRBJ2-5
TGCGCCAGCAGCTTCTCTAGCGGGAGGGCCTCCGTCTCCGATGAGCAGTTCTTC	CASSFSSGRASVSDEQFF	NA	TRBD2	TRBV5-1	TRBJ2-1
TGTGCCAGCAGCTCCGGACAGGGGACTGAAAAACTGTTTTTT	CASSSGQGTEKLFF	once	TRBD1	TRBV7-9	TRBJ1-4
TGTGCCAGTAACCTCGACAGGTCCAGCAATCAGCCCCAGCATTTT	CASNLDRSSNQPQHF	NA	NA	TRBV19	TRBJ1-5
TGCAGTGCCCACAGAAGAGAGCAGTTCTTC	CSAHRREQFF	NA	NA	TRBV20-1	TRBJ2-1
TGTGCCAGCAGTGAGAATAGTGGGGGTTCTGAAGCTTTCTTT	CASSENSGGSEAFF	once	NA	TRBV6-5	TRBJ1-1
TGTGCCAGCAGCGTAGGGATGGCCCGGGGAGAGACCCAGTACTTC	CASSVGMARGETQYF	NA	NA	TRBV9	TRBJ2-5
TGTGCCAGCAGCCCCGCAGGGTTGGGGCAGTACTTC	CASSPAGLGQYF	few	NA	TRBV7-9	TRBJ2-7
TGCGCCAGCAGTGAGTCTTCGGGTCTCTTCTCCGAGCAGTACTTC	CASSESSGLFSEQYF	NA	NA	TRBV10-1	TRBJ2-7
TGTGCCAGCAGCTTAAGGGTGGCAGGGTCTCAAGAGACCCAGTACTTC	CASSLRVAGSQETQYF	NA	NA	TRBV7-6	TRBJ2-5
TGTGCCAGCATTCGGGGAGGGGGAATCAATCAGCCCCAGCATTTT	CASIRGGGINQPQHF	few	NA	TRBV6-1	TRBJ1-5
TGCGCCAGCAGCCTGTCAGGGGTAGGAATCGGGGAGCTGTTTTTT	CASSLSGVGIGELFF	once	NA	TRBV4-3	TRBJ2-2
TGTGCCAACACTTATGGGGGGACTCACGGCTACACCTTC	CANTYGGTHGYTF	NA	NA	TRBV2	TRBJ1-2
TGCGCCAGCAGCTTGCCCAGTACTCGATACAGCTCTGGAAACACCATATATTTT	CASSLPSTRYSSGNTIYF	NA	NA	TRBV5-1	TRBJ1-3